This TCR beta chain was sequenced for a study of shared clonotypes between healthy human individuals. General study results and limits: Generally, estimated richness proved larger in naive subsets than it did in memory subsets.

Notes on this clone: The antigen is not known.

The naive CD8 population came from CD45RO-negative cells selected for CCR7, without terminally differentiated effector memory CD45RA+ cells. Trimming pared 7 bases from V and 3 bases from J, leaving 17 bases between. Per the germline V gene, CDR1 is SGHNT and CDR2 is YYREEE (reference sequence). CDR3 length: 14 amino acids. It was at deep level that the assay was run. Sequencing was performed with immunoSEQ multiplex PCR; in TCRdb, only in-frame clones are kept and a portion is missing. Altogether about 2.2 million clones are present, about 92% being singletons, with the ten largest covering more than 1.5%.

This chain joins TRBV5-4 and TRBJ2-7, with D possibly called TRBD1 or TRBD2 (5 bases each). The sample consisted of naive CD8+ T cells from PBMCs. This TCR came from a young man in good health. Some clones in this sample may be carry-over from other donors' samples. DNA for the CDR3: TGTGCCAGCGGGGATTGGGACGGCCGCTACGAGCAGTACTTC. Protein product: CASGDWDGRYEQYF.